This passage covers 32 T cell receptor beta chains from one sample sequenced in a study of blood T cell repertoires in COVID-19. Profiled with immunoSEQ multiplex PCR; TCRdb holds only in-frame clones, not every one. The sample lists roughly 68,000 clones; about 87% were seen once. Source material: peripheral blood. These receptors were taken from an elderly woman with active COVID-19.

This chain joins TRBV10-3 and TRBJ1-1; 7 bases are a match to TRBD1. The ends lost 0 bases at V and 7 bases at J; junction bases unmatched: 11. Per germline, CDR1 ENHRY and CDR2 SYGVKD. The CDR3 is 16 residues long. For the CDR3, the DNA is TGTGCCATCAGTGAGTCGAGACAGGGCGGATCGGGTGAAGCTTTCTTT. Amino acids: CAISESRQGGSGEAFF.

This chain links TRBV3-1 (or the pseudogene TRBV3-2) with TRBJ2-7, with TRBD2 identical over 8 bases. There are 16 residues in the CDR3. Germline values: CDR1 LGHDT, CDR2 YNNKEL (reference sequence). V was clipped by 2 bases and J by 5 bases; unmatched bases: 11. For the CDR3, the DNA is TGTGCCAGCAGCCAACGCTCTAGCGGGCTCGGAGACGAGCAGTACTTC. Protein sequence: CASSQRSSGLGDEQYF.

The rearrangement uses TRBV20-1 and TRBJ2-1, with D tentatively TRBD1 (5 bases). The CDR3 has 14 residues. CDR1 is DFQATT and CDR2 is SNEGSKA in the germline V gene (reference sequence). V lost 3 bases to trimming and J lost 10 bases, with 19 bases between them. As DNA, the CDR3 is TGCAGTGCTAGTGGCAGGGTAGGCGGTTTAGAGCAGTTCTTC. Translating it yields CSASGRVGGLEQFF.

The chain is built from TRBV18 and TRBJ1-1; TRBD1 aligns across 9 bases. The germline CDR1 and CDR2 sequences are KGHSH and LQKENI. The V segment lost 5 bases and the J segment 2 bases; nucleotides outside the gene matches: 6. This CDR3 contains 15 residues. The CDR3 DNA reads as TGTGCCAGCTCATTGACACAGGGGGCAAACACTGAAGCTTTCTTT. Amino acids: CASSLTQGANTEAFF.

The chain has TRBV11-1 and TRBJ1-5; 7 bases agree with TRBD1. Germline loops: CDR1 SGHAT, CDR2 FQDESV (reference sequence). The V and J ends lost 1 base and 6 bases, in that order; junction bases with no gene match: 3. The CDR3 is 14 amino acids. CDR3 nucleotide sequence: TGTGCCAGCAGCTTAGATCGACAGGGTCAGCCCCAGCATTTT. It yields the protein CASSLDRQGQPQHF.

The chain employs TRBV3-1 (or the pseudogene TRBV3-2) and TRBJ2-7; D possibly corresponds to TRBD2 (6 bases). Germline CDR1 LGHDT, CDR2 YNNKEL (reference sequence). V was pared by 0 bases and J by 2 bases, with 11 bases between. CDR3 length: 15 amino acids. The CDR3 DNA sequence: TGTGCCAGCAGCCAAGAAGCCGGGGGTGCCTACGAGCAGTACTTC. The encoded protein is CASSQEAGGAYEQYF.

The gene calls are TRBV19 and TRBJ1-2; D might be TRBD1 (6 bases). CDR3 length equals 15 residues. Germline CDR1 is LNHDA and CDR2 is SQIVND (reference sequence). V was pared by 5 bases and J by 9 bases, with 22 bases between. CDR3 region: CASSPADSPPRSYTF. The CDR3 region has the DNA TGTGCCAGTAGTCCTGCGGACAGCCCCCCTAGGAGCTACACCTTC. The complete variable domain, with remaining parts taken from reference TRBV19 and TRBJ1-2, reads DGGITQSPKYLFRKEGQNVTLSCEQNLNHDAMYWYRQDPGQGLRLIYYSQIVNDFQKGDIAEGYSVSREKKESFPLTVTSAQKNPTAFYLCASSPADSPPRSYTFGSGTRLTVV.

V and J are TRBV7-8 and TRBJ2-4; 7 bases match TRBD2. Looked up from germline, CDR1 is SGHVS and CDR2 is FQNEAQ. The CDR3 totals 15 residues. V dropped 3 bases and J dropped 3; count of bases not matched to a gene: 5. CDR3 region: CASSFGTIGKNIQYF. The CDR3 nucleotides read TGTGCCAGCAGCTTCGGGACTATCGGCAAAAACATTCAGTACTTC. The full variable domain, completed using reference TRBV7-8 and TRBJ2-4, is GAGVSQSPRYKVAKRGQDVALRCDPISGHVSLFWYQQALGQGPEFLTYFQNEAQLDKSGLPSDRFFAERPEGSVSTLKIQRTQQEDSAVYLCASSFGTIGKNIQYFGAGTRLSVL.

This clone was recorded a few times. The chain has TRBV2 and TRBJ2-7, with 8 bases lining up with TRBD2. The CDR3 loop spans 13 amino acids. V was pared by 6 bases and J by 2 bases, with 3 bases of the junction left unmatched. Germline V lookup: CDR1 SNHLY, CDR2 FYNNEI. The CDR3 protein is CASRVAGPYEQYF. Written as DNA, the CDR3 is TGTGCCAGCAGGGTAGCGGGACCCTACGAGCAGTACTTC.

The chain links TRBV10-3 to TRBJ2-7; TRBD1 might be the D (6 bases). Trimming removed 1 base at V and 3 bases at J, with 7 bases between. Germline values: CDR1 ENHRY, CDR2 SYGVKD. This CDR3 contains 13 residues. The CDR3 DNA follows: TGTGCCATCAGTGAGTTACAGGGCTACGAGCAGTACTTC. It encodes CAISELQGYEQYF.

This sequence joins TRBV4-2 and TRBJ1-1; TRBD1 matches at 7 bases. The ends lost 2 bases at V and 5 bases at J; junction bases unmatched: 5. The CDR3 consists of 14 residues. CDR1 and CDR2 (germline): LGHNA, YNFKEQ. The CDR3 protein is CASSQQGVGTEAFF. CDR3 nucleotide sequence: TGTGCCAGCAGCCAACAGGGGGTAGGGACTGAAGCTTTCTTT.

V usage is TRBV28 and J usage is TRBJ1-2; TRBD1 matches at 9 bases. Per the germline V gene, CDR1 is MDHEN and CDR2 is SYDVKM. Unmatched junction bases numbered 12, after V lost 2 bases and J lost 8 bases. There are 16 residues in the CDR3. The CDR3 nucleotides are TGTGCCAGCAGTTTAGTGGGACAGGGAAGTTTTCGGGGCTACACCTTC. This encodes CASSLVGQGSFRGYTF.

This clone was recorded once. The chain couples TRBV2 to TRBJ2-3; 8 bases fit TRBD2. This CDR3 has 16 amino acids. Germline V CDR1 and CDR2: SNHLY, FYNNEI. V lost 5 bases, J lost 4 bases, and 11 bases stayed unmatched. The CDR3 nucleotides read TGTGCCAGCAGTTTTACTAGCGGAGTGGCGGCAGATACGCAGTATTTT. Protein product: CASSFTSGVAADTQYF.

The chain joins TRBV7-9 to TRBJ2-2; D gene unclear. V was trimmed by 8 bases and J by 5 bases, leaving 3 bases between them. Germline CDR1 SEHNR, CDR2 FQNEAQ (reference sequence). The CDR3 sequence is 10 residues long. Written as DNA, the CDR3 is TGTGCCAGCCGTACCGGGGAGCTGTTTTTT. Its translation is CASRTGELFF.

The CDR3 bases are TGTGCCAGCAGTTACGGGACTAGCGACACCGGGGAGCTGTTTTTT. Translation: CASSYGTSDTGELFF. The chain couples TRBV6-2 or TRBV6-3 to TRBJ2-2, with TRBD2 matching over 10 bases. The CDR3 is 15 residues long. Germline CDR1 reads MNHEY; CDR2 reads SVGEGT. V lost 2 bases to trimming and J lost 3 bases; unmatched junction nucleotides: 0.

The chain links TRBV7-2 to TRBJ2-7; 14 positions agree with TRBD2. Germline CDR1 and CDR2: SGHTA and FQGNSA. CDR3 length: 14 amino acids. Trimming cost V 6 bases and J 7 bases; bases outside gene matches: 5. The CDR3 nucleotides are TGTGCCAGCAGAGCGGGGACTAGCGGGGGTGAGCAGTACTTC. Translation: CASRAGTSGGEQYF. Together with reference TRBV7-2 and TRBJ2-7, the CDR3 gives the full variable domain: GAGVSQSPSNKVTEKGKDVELRCDPISGHTALYWYRQSLGQGLEFLIYFQGNSAPDKSGLPSDRFSAERTGGSVSTLTIQRTQQEDSAVYLCASRAGTSGGEQYFGPGTRLTVT.

CDR3 region: CSVKEIIQYF. The CDR3 DNA reads TGCAGTGTTAAGGAGATTATTCAGTACTTC. This sequence joins TRBV20-1 and TRBJ2-4; D is ambiguous. V was clipped by 7 bases and J by 10 bases, with 11 bases between them. This CDR3 region has 10 residues. CDR1 is DFQATT, CDR2 SNEGSKA, per germline (reference sequence).

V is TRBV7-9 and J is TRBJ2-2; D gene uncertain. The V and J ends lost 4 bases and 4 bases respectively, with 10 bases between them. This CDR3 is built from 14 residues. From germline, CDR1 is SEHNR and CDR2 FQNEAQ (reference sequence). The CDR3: CASSSAWSTGELFF. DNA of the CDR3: TGTGCCAGCAGCTCCGCCTGGAGCACCGGGGAGCTGTTTTTT.

The CDR3 loop reads CASSLDAADKYF. DNA of the CDR3: TGTGCCAGCAGCTTAGACGCAGCGGATAAGTACTTC. This chain uses TRBV7-9 with TRBJ2-5; D perhaps matches TRBD2 (5 bases). V was clipped by 1 base and J by 12 bases, with 12 bases between them. Germline V gene data show CDR1 as SEHNR and CDR2 as FQNEAQ (reference sequence). The CDR3 runs 12 residues.

The CDR3, as DNA: TGTGCCAGCAGTCCAACACAACAGGGTGGTCTGAACTATGGCTACACCTTC. This encodes CASSPTQQGGLNYGYTF. The chain has TRBV6-6 and TRBJ1-2; TRBD1 is a possible D gene (6 bases). This CDR3 spans 17 amino acids. Germline assignment: CDR1 MNHNY and CDR2 SVGAGI (reference sequence). The V and J ends lost 5 bases and 2 bases respectively, with 21 bases between them.

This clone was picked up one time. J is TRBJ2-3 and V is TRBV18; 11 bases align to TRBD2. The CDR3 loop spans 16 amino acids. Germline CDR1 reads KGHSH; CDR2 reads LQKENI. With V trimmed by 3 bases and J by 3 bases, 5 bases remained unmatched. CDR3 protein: CASSPPSSGGTDTQYF. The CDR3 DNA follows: TGTGCCAGCTCACCCCCTTCTAGCGGGGGGACAGATACGCAGTATTTT.

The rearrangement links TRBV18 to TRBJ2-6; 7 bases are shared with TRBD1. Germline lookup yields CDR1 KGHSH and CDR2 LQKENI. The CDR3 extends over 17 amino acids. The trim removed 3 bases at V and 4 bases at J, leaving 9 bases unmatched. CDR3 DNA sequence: TGTGCCAGCTCACCGCGACAGGGAGCGTACGGGGCCAACGTCCTGACTTTC. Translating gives CASSPRQGAYGANVLTF.

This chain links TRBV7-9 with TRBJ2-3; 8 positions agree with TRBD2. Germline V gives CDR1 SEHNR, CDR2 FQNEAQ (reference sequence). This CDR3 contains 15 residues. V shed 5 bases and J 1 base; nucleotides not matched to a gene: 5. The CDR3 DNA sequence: TGTGCCAGCAGCAAGCGGGAGAGTGGCACAGATACGCAGTATTTT. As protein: CASSKRESGTDTQYF.

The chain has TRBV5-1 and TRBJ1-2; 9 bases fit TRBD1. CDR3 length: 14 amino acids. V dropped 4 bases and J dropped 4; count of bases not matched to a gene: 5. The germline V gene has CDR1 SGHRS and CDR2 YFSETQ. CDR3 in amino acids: CASSEQGAGYGYTF. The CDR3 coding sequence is TGCGCCAGCAGCGAACAGGGGGCCGGCTATGGCTACACCTTC.

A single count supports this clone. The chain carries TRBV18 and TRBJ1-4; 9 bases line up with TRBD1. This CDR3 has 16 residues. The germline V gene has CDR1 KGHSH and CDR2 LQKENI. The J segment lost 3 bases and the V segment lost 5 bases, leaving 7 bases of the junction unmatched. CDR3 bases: TGTGCCAGCTCAGACACTTACAGGGGGCCTAATGAAAAACTGTTTTTT. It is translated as CASSDTYRGPNEKLFF.

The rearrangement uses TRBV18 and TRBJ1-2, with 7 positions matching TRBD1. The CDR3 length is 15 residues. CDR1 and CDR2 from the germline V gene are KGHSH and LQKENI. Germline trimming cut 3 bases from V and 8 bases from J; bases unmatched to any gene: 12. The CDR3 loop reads CASSPTEDRSYGYTF. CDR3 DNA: TGTGCCAGCTCACCTACCGAGGACAGGTCTTACGGCTACACCTTC.

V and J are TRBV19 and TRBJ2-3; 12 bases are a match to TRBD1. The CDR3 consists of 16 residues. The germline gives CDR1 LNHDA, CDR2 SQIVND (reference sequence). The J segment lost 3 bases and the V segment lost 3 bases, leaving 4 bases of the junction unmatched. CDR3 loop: CASSMGQGARTDTQYF. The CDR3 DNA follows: TGTGCCAGTAGTATGGGACAGGGGGCTCGTACAGATACGCAGTATTTT.

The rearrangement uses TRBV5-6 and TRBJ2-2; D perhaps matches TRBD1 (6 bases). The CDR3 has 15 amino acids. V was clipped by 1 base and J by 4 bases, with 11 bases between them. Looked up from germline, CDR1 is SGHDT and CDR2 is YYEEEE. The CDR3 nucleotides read TGTGCCAGCAGCTTGTCCGGACAGATCACCGGGGAGCTGTTTTTT. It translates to CASSLSGQITGELFF.

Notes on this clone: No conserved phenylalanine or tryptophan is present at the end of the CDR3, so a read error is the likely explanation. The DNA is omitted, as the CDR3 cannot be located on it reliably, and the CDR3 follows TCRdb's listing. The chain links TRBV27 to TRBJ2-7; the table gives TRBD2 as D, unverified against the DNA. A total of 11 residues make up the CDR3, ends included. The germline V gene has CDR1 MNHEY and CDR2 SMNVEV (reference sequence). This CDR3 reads CASRRAGVLVC.

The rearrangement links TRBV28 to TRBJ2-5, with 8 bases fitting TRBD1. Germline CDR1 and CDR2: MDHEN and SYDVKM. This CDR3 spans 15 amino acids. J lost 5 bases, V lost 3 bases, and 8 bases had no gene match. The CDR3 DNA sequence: TGTGCCAGCAGTTTCGGGACAGGCCTAGGGGAGACCCAGTACTTC. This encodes CASSFGTGLGETQYF.

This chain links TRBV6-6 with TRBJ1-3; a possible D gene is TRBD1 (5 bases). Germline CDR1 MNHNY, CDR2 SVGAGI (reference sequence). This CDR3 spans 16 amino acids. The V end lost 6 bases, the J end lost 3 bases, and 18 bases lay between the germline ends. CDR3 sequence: CASSPTQGGSGNTIYF. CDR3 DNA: TGTGCCAGCAGCCCAACTCAGGGAGGTAGTGGAAACACCATATATTTT.

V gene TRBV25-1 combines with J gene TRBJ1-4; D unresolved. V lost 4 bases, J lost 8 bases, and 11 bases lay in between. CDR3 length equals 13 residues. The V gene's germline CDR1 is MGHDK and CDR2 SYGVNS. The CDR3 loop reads CASSVEGTEKLFF. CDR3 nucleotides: TGTGCCAGCAGTGTGGAGGGTACGGAAAAACTGTTTTTT.